This T cell receptor (beta chain) was identified during a study of cytomegalovirus exposure and HLA in healthy donors. This CDR3 spans 14 amino acids. V trimming: 3 bases; J trimming: 2 bases; junction bases outside the gene matches: 1. Germline assignment: CDR1 SGHTA and CDR2 FQGNSA. The primer mix had 60 Vbeta and 13 Jbeta primers. Here immunoSEQ multiplex PCR was the method, and the copy in TCRdb shows in-frame clones only, minus some. This table holds around 100,000 clones, 70% to 85% found once. In its sample, this clone was seen once. The chain employs TRBV7-2 and TRBJ1-5; 7 bases agree with TRBD1. Sequenced sample: PBMCs. The sequence came from a woman aged 40 to 50 in good health and CMV-seronegative. The CDR3 coding sequence is TGTGCCAGCAGCTTTGGACAGGGCAATCAGCCCCAGCATTTT. Its translation is CASSFGQGNQPQHF.